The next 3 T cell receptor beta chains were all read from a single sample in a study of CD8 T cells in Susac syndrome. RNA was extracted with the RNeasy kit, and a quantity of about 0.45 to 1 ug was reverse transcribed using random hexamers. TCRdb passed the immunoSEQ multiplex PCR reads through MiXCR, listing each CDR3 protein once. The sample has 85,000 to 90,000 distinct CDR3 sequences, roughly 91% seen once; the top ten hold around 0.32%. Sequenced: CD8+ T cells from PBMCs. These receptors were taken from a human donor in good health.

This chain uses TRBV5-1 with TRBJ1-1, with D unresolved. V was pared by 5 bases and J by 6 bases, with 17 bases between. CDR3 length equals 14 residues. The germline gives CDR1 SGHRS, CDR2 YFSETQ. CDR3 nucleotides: TGCGCCAGCAGTTTTGAGACGTTACGGGCTGAAGCTTTCTTT. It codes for CASSFETLRAEAFF.

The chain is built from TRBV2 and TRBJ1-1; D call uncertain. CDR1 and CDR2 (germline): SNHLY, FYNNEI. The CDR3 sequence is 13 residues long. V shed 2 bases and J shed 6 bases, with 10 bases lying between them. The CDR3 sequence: CASSESGFPEAFF. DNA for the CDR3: TGTGCCAGCAGTGAAAGCGGGTTCCCTGAAGCTTTCTTT.

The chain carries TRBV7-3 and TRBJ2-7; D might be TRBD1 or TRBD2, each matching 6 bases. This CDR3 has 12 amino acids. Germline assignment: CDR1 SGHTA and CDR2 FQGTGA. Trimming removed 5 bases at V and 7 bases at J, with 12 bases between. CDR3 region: CASSQLGGEQYF. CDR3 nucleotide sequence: TGTGCCAGCAGCCAACTAGGGGGGGAGCAGTACTTC.